This is a list of T cell receptor beta chains from one sample in a study of blood T cell repertoires in COVID-19. Some clones are missing from TCRdb's copy, which holds only in-frame ones; the method was immunoSEQ multiplex PCR. This table has approximately 130,000 clones, about 85% appearing once. Sequencing input: peripheral blood. The receptors were sampled from a human donor in a cohort sampled during active COVID-19. Both conserved end residues are part of each CDR3. D genes are given only for firm matches. Rows give clone size only sometimes, using once, few, many, or a class for an expanded clone.

TRBJ1-2	TRBD1	-	TRBV7-3	TGTGCCAGCAGCATGAGCCGCGACAGGGGGCGTATTTTCTATGGCTACACCTTC	CASSMSRDRGRIFYGYTF
TRBJ1-1	-	once	TRBV6-2/TRBV6-3	TGTGCCAGCAGTTATGGGTCTTTAGCCACTGAAGCTTTCTTT	CASSYGSLATEAFF
TRBJ1-2	-	-	TRBV19	TGTGCCAGTAGTGATGTGCGTAACAAGCCGACAGGCGAAGGCTACACCTTC	CASSDVRNKPTGEGYTF
TRBJ1-2	TRBD1	-	TRBV11-2	TGTGCCAGCAGCCTCGACAGGGGGCGCGGCTACACCTTC	CASSLDRGRGYTF
TRBJ1-6	-	-	TRBV3-1/TRBV3-2	TGTGCCAGCAGCCAAGGCAGGGTTGATTCACCCCTCCACTTT	CASSQGRVDSPLHF
TRBJ2-7	TRBD1	-	TRBV7-2	TGTGCCAGCAGCACACTCAGGGGGAACGAGCAGTACTTC	CASSTLRGNEQYF
TRBJ2-5	-	once	TRBV6-5	TGTGCCACCTCGAGTCGGCGGCAAGAGACCCAGTACTTC	CATSSRRQETQYF
TRBJ2-3	-	-	TRBV7-2	TGTGCCAGCAGCCCGATACTAGCTGGCGGCGATACGCAGTATTTT	CASSPILAGGDTQYF
TRBJ1-2	-	-	TRBV7-8	TGTGCCAGCAGCTTCGGGGGGGCGCCTGGCTACACCTTC	CASSFGGAPGYTF
TRBJ2-1	TRBD2	-	TRBV27	TGTGCCAGCAGTTCCGTTAGCGGGAGGAGCGATGAGCAGTTCTTC	CASSSVSGRSDEQFF
TRBJ2-3	TRBD2	-	TRBV24-1	TGTGCCACCAGTGATTTTATTAAGCGGGGGGAAACAGATACGCAGTATTTT	CATSDFIKRGETDTQYF
TRBJ2-5	TRBD2	-	TRBV15	TGTGCCACCAGCAATGTAGCGGGAAATCGAGAGACCCAGTACTTC	CATSNVAGNRETQYF
TRBJ2-3	-	-	TRBV7-2	TGTGCCAGCAGCCTTAGTCGCACAGATACGCAGTATTTT	CASSLSRTDTQYF
TRBJ1-6	TRBD1	-	TRBV10-3	TGTGCCATCAGTACAGGGGGCTTTTCACCCCTCCACTTT	CAISTGGFSPLHF
TRBJ2-3	TRBD2	once	TRBV24-1	TGTGCCACCAGTGACGGACTAGCGGAGGCCACAGATACGCAGTATTTT	CATSDGLAEATDTQYF
TRBJ1-5	-	-	TRBV6-1	TGTGCCAGCAGTGAAGCGGGTACGGGTCAGCCCCAGCATTTT	CASSEAGTGQPQHF
TRBJ1-2	TRBD1	-	TRBV2	TGTGCCAGCAGTGAAGAGGACAGGGGGACCTATGGCTACACCTTC	CASSEEDRGTYGYTF
TRBJ1-2	TRBD1	once	TRBV5-4	TGTGCCAGCAGCAGCTCCGGGACAGGGCCCTATGGCTACACCTTC	CASSSSGTGPYGYTF
TRBJ2-2	TRBD1	-	TRBV5-6	TGTGCCAGCCAAACTCCGGGACAGGGGGCCGGGGAGCTGTTTTTT	CASQTPGQGAGELFF
TRBJ2-4	TRBD1	-	TRBV14	TGTGCCAGCAGCCCCAGAGCGGGGACAGGGGGAGGACCGGGAAACATTCAGTACTTC	CASSPRAGTGGGPGNIQYF
TRBJ2-4	TRBD1	-	TRBV6-5	TGTGCCAGCAGTACCGGGACAGGGAACATTCAGTACTTC	CASSTGTGNIQYF
TRBJ2-5	-	-	TRBV7-2	TGTGCCAGCAGCTTGTCGGCCGGGTCAGAGACCCAGTACTTC	CASSLSAGSETQYF
TRBJ1-1	TRBD1	-	TRBV2	TGTGCCAGCAGTGGACAGGGGAACACTGAAGCTTTCTTT	CASSGQGNTEAFF
TRBJ2-1	TRBD2	-	TRBV7-8	TGTGCCAGCAGCCTATCTAGCGGGGGCAATGAGCAGTTCTTC	CASSLSSGGNEQFF
TRBJ2-3	TRBD1	-	TRBV6-2/TRBV6-3	TGTGCCAGCAGCTCCGGGACAGGGGTAGATACGCAGTATTTT	CASSSGTGVDTQYF
TRBJ1-1	-	-	TRBV3-1/TRBV3-2	TGTGCCAGCAGCCAAGCCGAGACTCGAGGAGCTTTCTTT	CASSQAETRGAFF